The 14 T cell receptor beta chains listed next were all sequenced from one sample in a study of T cell responses to AZD1222 COVID-19 vaccine. Libraries were prepared by immunoSEQ multiplex PCR; TCRdb keeps only in-frame clonotypes and omits some of them. The sample has about 99,000 clones, over 85% seen once; the top ten hold around 5%. Sequencing was performed on peripheral blood, taken on day 0 of AZD1222 vaccination. The receptors come from an adult in good health.

This chain connects TRBV4-2 to TRBJ2-1, with 7 bases fitting TRBD2. V lost 4 bases to trimming and J lost 1 base; unmatched junction nucleotides: 13. CDR1 is LGHNA and CDR2 is YNFKEQ in the germline V gene. This CDR3 is built from 18 residues. CDR3 loop: CASSRGGPAGESYNEQFF. The CDR3 coding sequence is TGTGCCAGCAGCCGAGGTGGACCGGCGGGAGAGTCCTACAATGAGCAGTTCTTC.

This chain joins TRBV5-4 and TRBJ1-1, with D possibly being TRBD1 (6 bases). Trimming removed 4 bases from V and 7 bases from J, with 14 bases in between. This CDR3 comprises 13 residues. Looked up from germline, CDR1 is SGHNT and CDR2 is YYREEE (reference sequence). CDR3 in amino acids: CASSLQPDSEAFF. The CDR3 nucleotides are TGTGCCAGCAGCCTCCAGCCGGACAGTGAAGCTTTCTTT.

The chain carries TRBV19 and TRBJ2-3; TRBD2 agrees at 8 bases. This CDR3 spans 15 amino acids. With V trimmed by 3 bases and J by 0 bases, 2 bases remained unmatched. Germline assignment: CDR1 LNHDA and CDR2 SQIVND (reference sequence). The CDR3 loop is CASSIRTSSTDTQYF. The DNA of the CDR3 is TGTGCCAGTAGTATCCGGACTAGCAGCACAGATACGCAGTATTTT.

The chain joins TRBV9 to TRBJ2-5; 9 positions agree with TRBD2. Germline CDR1 and CDR2: SGDLS and YYNGEE. J lost 5 bases, V lost 4 bases, and 15 bases had no gene match. The CDR3 extends over 17 amino acids. CDR3: CASSSSRVAGEGETQYF. In nucleotides, the CDR3 is TGTGCCAGCAGCTCGTCGAGGGTAGCGGGAGAGGGTGAGACCCAGTACTTC. Filled out from reference TRBV9 and TRBJ2-5, the complete variable domain reads DSGVTQTPKHLITATGQRVTLRCSPRSGDLSVYWYQQSLDQGLQFLIQYYNGEERAKGNILERFSAQQFPDLHSELNLSSLELGDSALYFCASSSSRVAGEGETQYFGPGTRLLVL.

This clone was picked up a small number of times. V and J are TRBV7-6 and TRBJ2-1; weak D call: TRBD1 (5 bases). This CDR3 has 12 residues. Trimming pared 5 bases from V and 9 bases from J, leaving 11 bases between. CDR1 SGHVS and CDR2 FNYEAQ come from the germline V gene. This CDR3 reads CASSPRVSEQFF. The CDR3 nucleotides read TGTGCCAGCAGCCCCAGGGTAAGTGAGCAGTTCTTC.

The CDR3 sequence: CATSDSRGHASANYGYTF. CDR3 sequence (DNA): TGTGCCACCAGTGATTCCAGGGGACACGCTTCAGCTAACTATGGCTACACCTTC. The chain combines TRBV24-1 with TRBJ1-2; D may be TRBD1 (6 bases). Trimming pared 2 bases from V and 0 bases from J, leaving 18 bases between. The CDR3 runs 18 residues. Germline V gene sequence: CDR1 KGHDR, CDR2 SFDVKD.

The chain combines TRBV28 with TRBJ1-1; TRBD1 is a possible D gene (5 bases). The germline CDR1 and CDR2 sequences are MDHEN and SYDVKM. This CDR3 contains 13 residues. V was trimmed by 5 bases and J by 10 bases, leaving 17 bases between them. The CDR3 region is CASSLGLGRGAFF. CDR3 DNA: TGTGCCAGCAGTCTGGGACTGGGGCGGGGAGCTTTCTTT.

CDR3 DNA: TGTGCCAGCAGCTTGGGACAGGGTGTCTCCTACGAGCAGTACTTC. The encoded protein is CASSLGQGVSYEQYF. This rearrangement joins TRBV11-3 to TRBJ2-7, with 9 bases matching TRBD1. The CDR3 spans 15 residues. Germline V CDR1 and CDR2: SGHNT, YENEEA. V shed 3 bases and J 0 bases; nucleotides not matched to a gene: 3.

The chain has TRBV4-2 and TRBJ1-4; D might be TRBD1 (5 bases). The V gene lost 0 bases and the J gene lost 2 bases, with 16 bases spanning the gap. The CDR3 contains 18 residues. CDR1 and CDR2 from the germline V gene are LGHNA and YNFKEQ. The CDR3 sequence: CASSQEGQARGTNEKLFF. The CDR3, as DNA: TGTGCCAGCAGCCAAGAGGGGCAGGCAAGAGGGACTAATGAAAAACTGTTTTTT.

The chain recombines TRBV6-1 with TRBJ1-5, with 7 positions matching TRBD1. The CDR3 runs 18 residues. J gave up 0 bases and V 3 bases, and 11 bases lay outside the gene matches. Germline V gene data show CDR1 as MNHNS and CDR2 as SASEGT. The CDR3 DNA sequence: TGTGCCAGCAGTGAGGGTATGAGGGACAGTTATAGCAATCAGCCCCAGCATTTT. It yields the protein CASSEGMRDSYSNQPQHF.

This chain connects TRBV19 to TRBJ1-1; tentative D call: TRBD1 (5 bases). This CDR3 has 16 residues. V was trimmed by 5 bases and J by 3 bases, leaving 19 bases between them. CDR1 and CDR2 from the germline V gene are LNHDA and SQIVND (reference sequence). This chain's CDR3 is CASSYEGTGYHTEAFF. The CDR3 DNA sequence: TGTGCCAGTAGTTACGAAGGGACCGGCTACCACACTGAAGCTTTCTTT.

This clone appeared a single time. V and J are TRBV30 and TRBJ1-2; D is unclear. Germline CDR1 and CDR2: GTSNPN and SVGIG (reference sequence). Trimming took 2 bases from V and 3 from J, leaving 10 bases between them. CDR3 length: 13 amino acids. The CDR3 DNA follows: TGTGCCTGGAGTACAAGGGTCTACTATGGCTACACCTTC. Its protein is CAWSTRVYYGYTF.

The CDR3 region is CASSLLEGVPEKLFF. CDR3 nucleotides: TGCGCCAGCAGCTTGCTCGAGGGGGTTCCTGAAAAACTGTTTTTT. The chain links TRBV5-1 to TRBJ1-4, with D perhaps TRBD1 (6 bases). V lost 1 base to trimming and J lost 7 bases, with 14 bases between them. Germline-derived CDR1 and CDR2 are SGHRS and YFSETQ. The CDR3 has 15 residues.

The V call is TRBV10-2, the J call TRBJ1-2; D perhaps matches TRBD1 (6 bases). V lost 4 bases, J lost 8 bases, and 14 bases lay in between. Germline CDR1 reads WSHSY; CDR2 reads SAAADI. The CDR3 consists of 13 residues. The CDR3 coding sequence is TGCGCCAGCAGTGGGAACCAGGGGAACGGCTACACCTTC. Translating it yields CASSGNQGNGYTF.